This T cell receptor beta chain was retrieved from a study of regulatory T cells in long-lasting Graves disease. Time point of the sample: newly diagnosed GD, antithyroid drugs for less than 3 months. Researchers made the TCR library from RNA that was extracted from PBMCs. The authors drew 7 to 10 milliliters of peripheral blood into EDTA tubes. HTBI primers from iRepertoire and Arm-PCR of CDR3 regions yielded the TCR beta libraries. TCRdb itself ran the multiplex PCR reads through MiXCR, one entry per CDR3 protein. The data contain 350,000 to 450,000 distinct CDR3 sequences, about 11% of them singletons. Findings and limits, study-wide: Whereas more than 950 public clonotypes were shared by new patients, persistent patients shared more, at 2,741. Newly diagnosed patients had higher TCR diversity than persistent Graves' patients did. Persistent disease favored TRBV28, TRBJ1-2 and TRBJ2-5.

This clonotype was counted many times. What it binds is unknown. V lost 6 bases and J lost 2, with 11 bases in between. The CDR3 covers 12 residues. From germline, CDR1 is DFQATT and CDR2 SNEGSKA (reference sequence). This sample was shared with a second study, whose subject was T cells in Graves' hyperthyroidism and ophthalmopathy.

The sequence derives from a woman aged 18-29 years with Graves disease. The rearrangement uses TRBV20-1 and TRBJ2-7, with D uncertain. The specimen comprised peripheral blood mononuclear cells (PBMCs), sampled at new diagnosis, from a patient treated with antithyroid drugs. CDR3 in amino acids: CSAPNVAYEQYF. For the CDR3, the DNA is TGCAGTGCCCCGAATGTAGCCTACGAGCAGTACTTC.